This TCR beta chain stems from a study of human T cells and chemical hapten exposure. Study information: On roughly 2 cm by roughly 2 cm of upper inner arm skin, sensitization was performed with 2% DPC.

This clonotype was observed many times. This CDR3 region has 14 residues. The trim removed 2 bases at V and 7 bases at J, leaving 3 bases unmatched. The time point: patch test 3, about 24 weeks after DPC sensitization. As to treatment: therapeutic diphenylcyclopropenone sensitization with weekly scalp DPC. Before extraction, the whole blood was not fractionated, and total RNA was taken from it. TCRdb itself ran the RACE reads through MiXCR, one entry per CDR3 protein. The repertoire consists of 40,000 or so distinct CDR3 sequences, with more than 9.5% occurring once and the leading ten covering roughly 2.1%.

The receptor was isolated from a middle-aged woman with alopecia areata. Some clones in this sample may be carry-over from other donors' samples. This specimen was whole blood, taken in connection with sensitization to the hapten diphenylcyclopropenone (DPC). The chain links TRBV12-3 or TRBV12-4 to TRBJ2-1; TRBD2 aligns across 9 bases. CDR3 nucleotide sequence: TGTGCCAGCAGTTTACAGCGGGAGGTGAATGAGCAGTTCTTC. Amino acids: CASSLQREVNEQFF.